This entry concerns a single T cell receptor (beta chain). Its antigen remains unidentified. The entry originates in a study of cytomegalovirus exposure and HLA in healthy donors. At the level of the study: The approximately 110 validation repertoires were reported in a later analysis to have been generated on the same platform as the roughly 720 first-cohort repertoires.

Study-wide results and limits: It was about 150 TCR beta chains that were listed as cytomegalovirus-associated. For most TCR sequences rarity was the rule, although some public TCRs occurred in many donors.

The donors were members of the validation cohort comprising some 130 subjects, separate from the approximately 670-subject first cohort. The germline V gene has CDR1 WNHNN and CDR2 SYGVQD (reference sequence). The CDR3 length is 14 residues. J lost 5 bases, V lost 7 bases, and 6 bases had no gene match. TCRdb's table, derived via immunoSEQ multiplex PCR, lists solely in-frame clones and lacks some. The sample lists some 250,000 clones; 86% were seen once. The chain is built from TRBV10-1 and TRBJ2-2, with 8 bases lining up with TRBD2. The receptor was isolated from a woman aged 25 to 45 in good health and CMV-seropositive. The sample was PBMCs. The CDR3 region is CASTSGRETGELFF. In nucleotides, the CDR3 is TGCGCCAGCACAAGCGGGAGAGAGACCGGGGAGCTGTTTTTT.